This TCR beta chain was captured in a study of T-cell reconstitution after alpha-beta-depleted transplantation in children. Whole-study results and caveats: Reportedly, roughly two months post-transplant, alpha-beta T cells arose from several hundred expanded graft clones.

As it was prepared, the TCRbeta library received unique molecular identifiers. TCRdb independently ran MiXCR on the PCR reads; one entry per CDR3 protein. Found here are about a million distinct CDR3 sequences, about 29% of them singletons; the top ten hold about 28%. Germline CDR1 is SGHRS and CDR2 is YFSETQ. The V end lost 4 bases, the J end lost 5 bases, and 20 bases lay between the germline ends. CDR3 length equals 16 residues. On this clonotype itself: What it recognizes is unknown.

This sequence originates from a boy younger than two who had a stem cell transplant for SCID, so the T cells may come from the graft donor. Source: PBMCs, mostly from graft donor cells, taken 360 days after TCRalphabeta/CD19-depleted stem cell transplant. V is TRBV5-1 and J is TRBJ2-3; D is possibly TRBD1 or TRBD2 (6 bases each). The CDR3 region is CASSIGTGANLDTQYF. The CDR3 nucleotides are TGCGCCAGCAGCATTGGGACGGGGGCCAACCTAGATACGCAGTATTTT. Full variable domain (outside the CDR3, taken from reference TRBV5-1 and TRBJ2-3): KAGVTQTPRYLIKTRGQQVTLSCSPISGHRSVSWYQQTPGQGLQFLFEYFSETQRNKGNFPGRFSGRQFSNSRSEMNVSTLELGDSALYLCASSIGTGANLDTQYFGPGTRLTVL.